Sequencing of this T cell receptor (beta chain) was carried out in a study of blood T cell repertoires in COVID-19. Study information: Italy, Spain and the United States were the sources of the convalescent and acute COVID-19 samples. PBMCs, B-cell-depleted T cells, or T cells provided the cDNA or gDNA that made up the material.

Germline trimming cut 3 bases from V and 4 bases from J; bases unmatched to any gene: 2. CDR3 length: 13 amino acids. Looked up from germline, CDR1 is MNHEY and CDR2 is SMNVEV (reference sequence). Sequenced by immunoSEQ multiplex PCR; TCRdb stores in-frame clones only, minus some. Here the sample spans a few hundred thousand clones, more than 65% being singletons. Participants' own reports of clinical history determined their cohort assignment. Two consecutive negative NP/OP PCR tests, clearance, or resolved symptoms defined Cohort 3 recovery. Sequenced material: PBMCs or T cells enriched from blood (not recorded which). The V gene is TRBV27, the J gene TRBJ1-2, with TRBD1 identical over 7 bases. The receptor was derived from a man between 50 and 59 years old who had recovered from COVID-19. The CDR3 DNA follows: TGTGCCAGCAGTTTGCCAGGGGGCTATGGCTACACCTTC. Encoded protein: CASSLPGGYGYTF.